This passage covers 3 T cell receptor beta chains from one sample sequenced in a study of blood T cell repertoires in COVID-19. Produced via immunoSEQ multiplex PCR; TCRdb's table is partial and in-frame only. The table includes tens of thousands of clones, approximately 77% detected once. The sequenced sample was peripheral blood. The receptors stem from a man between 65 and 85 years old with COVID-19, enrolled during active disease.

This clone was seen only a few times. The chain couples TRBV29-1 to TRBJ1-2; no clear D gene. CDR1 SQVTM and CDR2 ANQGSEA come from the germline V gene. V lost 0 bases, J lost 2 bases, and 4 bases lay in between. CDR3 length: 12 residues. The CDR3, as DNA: TGCAGCGTTGAAGACAAAAACTATGGCTACACCTTC. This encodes CSVEDKNYGYTF. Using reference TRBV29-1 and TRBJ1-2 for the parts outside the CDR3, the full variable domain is SAVISQKPSRDICQRGTSLTIQCQVDSQVTMMFWYRQQPGQSLTLIATANQGSEATYESGFVIDKFPISRPNLTFSTLTVSNMSPEDSSIYLCSVEDKNYGYTFGSGTRLTVV.

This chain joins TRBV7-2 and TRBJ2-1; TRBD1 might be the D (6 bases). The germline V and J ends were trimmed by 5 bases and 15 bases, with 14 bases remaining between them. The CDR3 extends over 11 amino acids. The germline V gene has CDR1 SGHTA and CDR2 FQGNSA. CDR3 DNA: TGTGCCAGCAGCCCAGGGGTGGGTTGGTTCTTC. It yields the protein CASSPGVGWFF. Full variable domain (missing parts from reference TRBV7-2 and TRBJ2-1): GAGVSQSPSNKVTEKGKDVELRCDPISGHTALYWYRQSLGQGLEFLIYFQGNSAPDKSGLPSDRFSAERTGGSVSTLTIQRTQQEDSAVYLCASSPGVGWFFGPGTRLTVL.

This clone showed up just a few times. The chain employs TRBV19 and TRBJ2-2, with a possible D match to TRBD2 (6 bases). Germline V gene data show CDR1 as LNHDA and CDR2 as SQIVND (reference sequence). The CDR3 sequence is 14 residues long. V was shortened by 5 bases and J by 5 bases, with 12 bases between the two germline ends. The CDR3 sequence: CASSWREGTGELFF. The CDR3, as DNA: TGTGCCAGTAGTTGGCGGGAAGGGACCGGGGAGCTGTTTTTT.